The 20 T cell receptor beta chains given below trace back to one sample, sequenced in a study of shared clonotypes between healthy human individuals. Sequencing used immunoSEQ multiplex PCR; TCRdb keeps in-frame clones, though not all of them. The sample consists of more than 2 million clones, roughly 95% of them appearing once. Source material: naive CD4+ T cells sorted from blood. Subset: CD45RA+ positively selected. These receptors originate from a young man in good health.

The chain joins TRBV12-2 to TRBJ1-5. TRBV12-2 is a pseudogene segment. The CDR3 is made up of 17 amino acids. CDR3 DNA: TGTGCAAGTCGCTTATCCCTAGGGGGGTCTCGCAATCAGCCCCAGCATTTT. Amino acids: CASRLSLGGSRNQPQHF.

The table lists this clone with a count of one. V gene TRBV18 combines with J gene TRBJ2-7, with D unclear. There are 14 residues in the CDR3. Trimming took 3 bases from V and 5 from J, leaving 14 bases between them. Germline loops: CDR1 KGHSH, CDR2 LQKENI. CDR3 sequence reads: CASSPRTYTDEQYF. The CDR3 bases are TGTGCCAGCTCACCGAGGACCTACACTGACGAGCAGTACTTC.

This clone was counted a single time. The J gene is TRBJ2-3, the V gene TRBV10-3, with D unresolved. With 0 bases removed from V and 0 bases from J, the gap between germline ends came to 7 bases. Germline V lookup: CDR1 ENHRY, CDR2 SYGVKD. The CDR3 has 15 amino acids. The CDR3 nucleotides are TGTGCCATCAGTGAGTCCAGCGTGAGCACAGATACGCAGTATTTT. The encoded protein is CAISESSVSTDTQYF.

Turning to this clone: The sample holds other DNA sequences that translate to the same CDR3. The chain links TRBV5-6 to TRBJ1-5, with D uncertain. The germline gives CDR1 SGHDT, CDR2 YYEEEE. V was trimmed by 0 bases and J by 0 bases, leaving 7 bases between them. The CDR3 sequence is 15 residues long. The CDR3, as DNA: TGTGCCAGCAGCTTGGGGGGATATAGCAATCAGCCCCAGCATTTT. Translation: CASSLGGYSNQPQHF.

This chain connects TRBV28 to TRBJ1-5; possibly TRBD1 for D (6 bases). Trimming left V 5 bases short and J 5 bases short, with 16 bases between. There are 15 residues in the CDR3. Germline CDR1 MDHEN, CDR2 SYDVKM. Here the CDR3 reads CASSRYRESHQPQHF. DNA for the CDR3: TGTGCCAGCAGTCGATACAGGGAGAGCCATCAGCCCCAGCATTTT.

The J gene is TRBJ2-1, the V gene TRBV28, with a tentative D call TRBD1 (5 bases). The germline gives CDR1 MDHEN, CDR2 SYDVKM. CDR3 length: 14 residues. Trimming pared 3 bases from V and 5 bases from J, leaving 11 bases between. The CDR3 loop is CASSFSDRDNEQFF. CDR3 nucleotide sequence: TGTGCCAGCAGTTTCTCAGACAGAGACAATGAGCAGTTCTTC.

The table lists this clone with a count of one. The same CDR3 is also encoded by other DNA sequences in this sample. The J gene is TRBJ1-5, the V gene TRBV30, with 10 bases identical to TRBD1. This CDR3 spans 14 amino acids. From germline, CDR1 is GTSNPN and CDR2 SVGIG (reference sequence). The V and J ends lost 0 bases and 5 bases, in that order; junction bases with no gene match: 1. CDR3 nucleotides: TGTGCCTGGAGTGTTGGGACAGGGGATCAGCCCCAGCATTTT. Translated, it gives CAWSVGTGDQPQHF.

This chain uses TRBV27 with TRBJ1-3; D ambiguous. This CDR3 is built from 13 residues. The germline V gene encodes CDR1 MNHEY and CDR2 SMNVEV (reference sequence). V was pared by 3 bases and J by 4 bases, with 7 bases between. CDR3 nucleotide sequence: TGTGCCAGCAGTTTGGTCAGCGGAAACACCATATATTTT. Translated, it gives CASSLVSGNTIYF.

The chain employs TRBV7-6 and TRBJ1-1; D is undetermined. The germline V gene encodes CDR1 SGHVS and CDR2 FNYEAQ. V was pared by 6 bases and J by 0 bases, with 8 bases between. The CDR3 runs to 13 residues. The CDR3: CASRLQVNTEAFF. The DNA of the CDR3 is TGTGCCAGCAGGCTTCAGGTGAACACTGAAGCTTTCTTT.

The genes are TRBV5-1 and TRBJ2-7, with TRBD1 matching 8 bases. This CDR3 contains 14 residues. Germline loops: CDR1 SGHRS, CDR2 YFSETQ. The ends lost 0 bases at V and 4 bases at J; junction bases unmatched: 3. CDR3 protein: CASSLVTGGYEQYF. The CDR3 DNA reads as TGCGCCAGCAGCTTGGTCACAGGGGGGTACGAGCAGTACTTC. The variable domain in full, completed from reference TRBV5-1 and TRBJ2-7, reads KAGVTQTPRYLIKTRGQQVTLSCSPISGHRSVSWYQQTPGQGLQFLFEYFSETQRNKGNFPGRFSGRQFSNSRSEMNVSTLELGDSALYLCASSLVTGGYEQYFGPGTRLTVT.

This clone was counted once. This chain joins TRBV5-1 and TRBJ1-2; no definite D call. The CDR3 has 14 residues. The germline gives CDR1 SGHRS, CDR2 YFSETQ. V lost 0 bases to trimming and J lost 7 bases, with 13 bases between them. The CDR3 here is CASSLEPSTFGYTF. As DNA, the CDR3 is TGCGCCAGCAGCTTGGAACCCTCTACATTTGGCTACACCTTC.

Notes on this clone: Within the sample, other DNA sequences also encode this same CDR3. This rearrangement joins TRBV30 to TRBJ1-1, with a possible D match to TRBD1 (5 bases). The CDR3 runs 12 residues. The V and J ends lost 3 bases and 5 bases respectively, with 10 bases between them. The germline gives CDR1 GTSNPN, CDR2 SVGIG (reference sequence). CDR3 in amino acids: CAWSEGRTEAFF. For the CDR3, the DNA is TGTGCCTGGAGCGAGGGGAGAACTGAAGCTTTCTTT.

The genes are TRBV7-2 and TRBJ2-1; weak D call: TRBD2 (6 bases). The CDR3 covers 16 residues. Per germline, CDR1 SGHTA and CDR2 FQGNSA. Trimming left V 4 bases short and J 9 bases short, with 22 bases between. The CDR3 reads CASSSSGLIGVGEQFF. The CDR3 nucleotides read TGTGCCAGCAGCTCGTCCGGACTAATCGGCGTGGGTGAGCAGTTCTTC.

The chain links TRBV7-8 to TRBJ2-7; 8 nucleotides align to TRBD2. CDR3 length equals 15 residues. The trim removed 2 bases at V and 4 bases at J, leaving 7 bases unmatched. The germline CDR1 and CDR2 sequences are SGHVS and FQNEAQ. The CDR3 sequence: CASSLTSGTRYEQYF. CDR3 nucleotide sequence: TGTGCCAGCAGCTTAACTAGCGGAACAAGGTACGAGCAGTACTTC.

CDR3 loop: CAISEEGQGDYGYTF. In DNA form, the CDR3 reads TGTGCCATCAGTGAGGAAGGACAGGGAGACTATGGCTACACCTTC. This chain joins TRBV10-3 and TRBJ1-2; 8 bases fit TRBD1. The CDR3 is 15 amino acids. The V gene end was trimmed by 2 bases and the J gene end by 3 bases; junction bases not matched to a gene: 5. Germline CDR1 reads ENHRY; CDR2 reads SYGVKD.

This chain joins TRBV5-1 and TRBJ2-6; 10 bases map to TRBD2. CDR1 is SGHRS and CDR2 is YFSETQ in the germline V gene. Trimming removed 4 bases from V and 3 bases from J; junction bases left unmatched: 10. This CDR3 spans 18 amino acids. The chain's CDR3 is CASSNLAGEEGGANVLTF. Written as DNA, the CDR3 is TGCGCCAGCAGCAACCTAGCGGGAGAAGAAGGTGGGGCCAACGTCCTGACTTTC.

This chain connects TRBV7-2 to TRBJ2-7, with D possibly TRBD2 on 5 matching bases. The length of the CDR3 is 13 residues. V lost 7 bases and J 2 bases, leaving 12 bases between the germline ends. Germline V gives CDR1 SGHTA, CDR2 FQGNSA. The CDR3 nucleotides read TGTGCCAGCAACCTCGGGGTGGCCTACGAGCAGTACTTC. Its protein is CASNLGVAYEQYF.

This chain connects TRBV28 to TRBJ1-2; maybe TRBD1 (6 bases). The V end was cut by 1 base, the J end by 2 bases, with 17 bases between. The CDR3 is 17 residues long. From germline, CDR1 is MDHEN and CDR2 SYDVKM. The CDR3 protein is CASSLYIGPGTNYGYTF. CDR3 nucleotide sequence: TGTGCCAGCAGTTTATATATTGGCCCCGGGACAAACTATGGCTACACCTTC.

V gene TRBV30 combines with J gene TRBJ2-5, with D unclear. This CDR3 region has 13 residues. Germline V CDR1 and CDR2: GTSNPN, SVGIG (reference sequence). Between the trimmed V and J ends, which lost 0 bases and 4 bases, there was a span of 9 bases. This chain's CDR3 is CAWSVLGSETQYF. In DNA, the CDR3 is TGTGCCTGGAGTGTACTTGGTTCAGAGACCCAGTACTTC.

This rearrangement joins TRBV7-8 to TRBJ1-5; no definite D call. The V end lost 1 base, the J end lost 4 bases, and 5 bases lay between the germline ends. The CDR3 runs 13 residues. Germline lookup yields CDR1 SGHVS and CDR2 FQNEAQ. The CDR3 DNA reads TGTGCCAGCAGCTTAGTTGATAATCAGCCCCAGCATTTT. Residues: CASSLVDNQPQHF.